This passage covers 12 T cell receptor beta chains from one sample sequenced in a study of T cells expressing NK-cell markers. Each CDR3 protein gets one entry in TCRdb, which reprocessed the 5' RACE reads and gives no DNA. This repertoire comprises around 14,000 distinct CDR3 sequences; its ten largest clones make up 50% to 60%. The specimen sequenced was blood T cells: a sorted CD56 or NKG2C T cell subset, CD4+ or CD8+ T cells, or bulk PBMC T cells (not recorded which). These receptors were obtained from a man aged 18-70 years in good health.

The CDR3 protein is CASSYLPPRTEHNEQFF. This sequence joins TRBV28 and TRBJ2-1; lacking DNA, the TRBD1 call made by TCRdb goes unchecked. The length of the CDR3 is 17 residues. Germline CDR1 MDHEN, CDR2 SYDVKM. Full variable domain (rest looked up from reference TRBV28 and TRBJ2-1): DVKVTQSSRYLVKRTGEKVFLECVQDMDHENMFWYRQDPGLGLRLIYFSYDVKMKEKGDIPEGYSVSREKKERFSLILESASTNQTSMYLCASSYLPPRTEHNEQFFGPGTRLTVL.

The chain has TRBV12-3 or TRBV12-4 and TRBJ2-7. This CDR3 spans 13 amino acids. CDR3 sequence reads: CASGKDASYEQYF.

The genes are TRBV5-6 and TRBJ1-4; absent DNA, TCRdb's TRBD1 call cannot be checked. The CDR3 runs to 14 residues. Germline V gene lookup returns CDR1 SGHDT and CDR2 YYEEEE. CDR3 sequence reads: CASSLPGGFEKLFF.

This chain connects TRBV15 to TRBJ2-5; TCRdb proposes TRBD1, but this gene call is untestable without DNA. The CDR3 has 13 residues. Germline lookup yields CDR1 LNHNV and CDR2 YYDKDF (reference sequence). The CDR3 is CATSRDKQETQYF. The whole variable domain, remainder taken from reference TRBV15 and TRBJ2-5, is DAMVIQNPRYQVTQFGKPVTLSCSQTLNHNVMYWYQQKSSQAPKLLFHYYDKDFNNEADTPDNFQSRRPNTSFCFLDIRSPGLGDTAMYLCATSRDKQETQYFGPGTRLLVL.

The V and J genes are TRBV5-1 and TRBJ2-3. The CDR3 is made up of 12 amino acids. From germline, CDR1 is SGHRS and CDR2 YFSETQ. CDR3 sequence: CASSLTKDTQYF.

The rearrangement links TRBV9 to TRBJ1-1. Germline CDR1 and CDR2: SGDLS and YYNGEE. This CDR3 spans 13 amino acids. The CDR3 loop reads CASSRSPNTEAFF.

This chain links TRBV12-3 or TRBV12-4 with TRBJ2-7; TCRdb gives TRBD1 as the D gene, but with no DNA this cannot be confirmed. The CDR3 sequence is 15 residues long. CDR3 region: CASSYPSGGRHEQYF.

The chain combines TRBV10-3 with TRBJ2-5; TCRdb indicates TRBD2, and absent DNA this call remains unverified. Germline CDR1 reads ENHRY; CDR2 reads SYGVKD. CDR3 length: 14 amino acids. CDR3 residues: CAISREGNQETQYF.

The chain links TRBV7-9 to TRBJ1-1; there is no DNA to check the TCRdb D call of TRBD1. Germline V lookup: CDR1 SEHNR, CDR2 FQNEAQ (reference sequence). This CDR3 is built from 14 residues. The CDR3 here is CASRLGQKNTEAFF.

CDR3 residues: CASSQSLNTGELFF. The genes are TRBV4-3 and TRBJ2-2. Germline V gives CDR1 LGHNA, CDR2 YSLEER. The CDR3 length is 14 residues.

The CDR3 region is CSVALTGVEQYF. The V call is TRBV29-1, the J call TRBJ2-7; TCRdb lists TRBD1, though no DNA is available to test this call. The CDR3 loop spans 12 amino acids. The germline V gene has CDR1 SQVTM and CDR2 ANQGSEA.

The chain recombines TRBV12-3 or TRBV12-4 with TRBJ2-2; TCRdb picks TRBD2, but there is no DNA to check that call. The CDR3 has 16 residues. The CDR3 spells CASSPGLAGVTGELFF.